Below, 19 T cell receptor beta chains from the same sample are listed, as sequenced in a study of control samples from healthy donors and cancer patients. Generated by immunoSEQ multiplex PCR, the TCRdb table keeps only in-frame clones and is missing some. The repertoire holds about 100,000 clones, with approximately 84% as singletons. The specimen was blood. The receptor set was obtained from a woman in her forties or fifties in good health.

This chain joins TRBV11-2 and TRBJ2-1; a weak D match, TRBD2 (6 bases). The CDR3 spans 16 residues. Germline V gene data show CDR1 as SGHAT and CDR2 as FQNNGV. Trimming cost V 3 bases and J 1 base, with 13 bases left between them. The CDR3 loop is CASSFGGPTSYNEQFF. The CDR3 bases are TGTGCCAGCAGCTTCGGGGGTCCTACTTCCTACAATGAGCAGTTCTTC. The entire variable domain, with the rest obtained from reference TRBV11-2 and TRBJ2-1, is as follows: EAGVAQSPRYKIIEKRQSVAFWCNPISGHATLYWYQQILGQGPKLLIQFQNNGVVDDSQLPKDRFSAERLKGVDSTLKIQPAKLEDSAVYLCASSFGGPTSYNEQFFGPGTRLTVL.

This chain joins TRBV7-6 and TRBJ2-7; 12 nucleotides agree with TRBD1. From germline, CDR1 is SGHVS and CDR2 FNYEAQ. This CDR3 comprises 18 residues. J gave up 6 bases and V 4 bases, and 16 bases lay outside the gene matches. The chain's CDR3 is CASSSHVGTGGLGGEQYF. The CDR3 coding sequence is TGTGCCAGCAGCTCCCATGTAGGGACAGGGGGCCTAGGTGGCGAGCAGTACTTC.

The chain has TRBV9 and TRBJ2-2; unclear D gene. The CDR3 has 13 residues. The germline V gene encodes CDR1 SGDLS and CDR2 YYNGEE. The V and J ends lost 6 bases and 6 bases respectively, with 12 bases between them. CDR3 in amino acids: CASTQEVAGELFF. CDR3 nucleotides: TGTGCCAGCACCCAGGAAGTCGCCGGGGAGCTGTTTTTT.

The V gene is TRBV6-1, the J gene TRBJ2-5; 9 nucleotides match TRBD2. The length of the CDR3 is 15 residues. The trim removed 3 bases at V and 5 bases at J, leaving 7 bases unmatched. Germline V gene lookup returns CDR1 MNHNS and CDR2 SASEGT. The CDR3 DNA is TGTGCCAGCAGTGACGGGGCGGGGGGGCAGGAGACCCAGTACTTC. Amino acid sequence: CASSDGAGGQETQYF.

V is TRBV21-1 and J is TRBJ2-3; the D call of TRBD1 is as the table states it, not checked on the DNA. TRBV21-1 is reported as a pseudogene. The CDR3 is 16 amino acids. The CDR3 nucleotides read TGTGCCAGCAGCACCAACAGGGGGTCGTACACAGATACGCAGTATTTT. It codes for CASSTNRGSYTDTQYF.

The chain has TRBV6-2 or TRBV6-3 and TRBJ1-2; 9 bases map to TRBD1. CDR3 length equals 15 residues. The germline V gene encodes CDR1 MNHEY and CDR2 SVGEGT. The V segment lost 4 bases and the J segment 4 bases; nucleotides outside the gene matches: 7. The CDR3: CASSSQQGAGYGYTF. The CDR3 bases are TGTGCCAGCAGTTCTCAACAGGGGGCGGGCTATGGCTACACCTTC.

The V call is TRBV6-5, the J call TRBJ1-5; D is possibly TRBD1 (6 bases). The CDR3 spans 14 residues. The V gene's germline CDR1 is MNHEY and CDR2 SVGAGI. The V end was cut by 6 bases, the J end by 6 bases, with 15 bases between. The CDR3 DNA reads as TGTGCCAGCAGAAGTTCAGGGGTGGGTCAGCCCCAGCATTTT. Translation: CASRSSGVGQPQHF.

The rearrangement uses TRBV6-1 and TRBJ1-5; D gene uncertain. Trimming left V 3 bases short and J 7 bases short, with 13 bases between. This CDR3 contains 14 residues. Germline assignment: CDR1 MNHNS and CDR2 SASEGT. Here the CDR3 reads CASSERRVGQPQHF. The CDR3, as DNA: TGTGCCAGCAGTGAGCGGAGGGTCGGGCAGCCCCAGCATTTT.

The V gene is TRBV30, the J gene TRBJ1-5; D uncertain. V shed 3 bases and J shed 1 base, with 16 bases lying between them. Germline assignment: CDR1 GTSNPN and CDR2 SVGIG (reference sequence). This CDR3 region has 16 residues. DNA for the CDR3: TGTGCCTGGAGCCGGTTCGGGGTCCGGAGCAATCAGCCCCAGCATTTT. The encoded protein is CAWSRFGVRSNQPQHF.

The V call is TRBV6-5, the J call TRBJ2-1; TRBD1 aligns across 10 bases. The CDR3 spans 15 residues. Germline V gene data show CDR1 as MNHEY and CDR2 as SVGAGI. The junction had 9 bases not matched to a gene; V was cut back by 6 bases and J by 7 bases. The CDR3 loop is CASRDYGTGDNEQFF. The CDR3 DNA follows: TGTGCCAGCAGGGATTACGGGACAGGGGATAATGAGCAGTTCTTC.

The chain links TRBV6-1 to TRBJ1-3; D is unresolved. Between the trimmed V and J ends, which lost 1 base and 4 bases, there was a span of 14 bases. This CDR3 has 16 amino acids. Germline assignment: CDR1 MNHNS and CDR2 SASEGT. CDR3 residues: CASSEGDPRSGNTIYF. CDR3 sequence (DNA): TGTGCCAGCAGTGAAGGTGACCCGAGGTCCGGAAACACCATATATTTT.

A few counts support this clone. The same CDR3 also results from other DNA sequences found in this sample. The chain carries TRBV7-2 and TRBJ1-3; D not certain. CDR1 and CDR2 (germline): SGHTA, FQGNSA. The CDR3 spans 12 residues. V was trimmed by 3 bases and J by 4 bases, leaving 4 bases between them. The CDR3 DNA reads as TGTGCCAGCAGCTTTACCGGAAACACCATATATTTT. This encodes CASSFTGNTIYF.

The rearrangement links TRBV9 to TRBJ2-1; 9 bases are a match to TRBD2. With V trimmed by 6 bases and J by 0 bases, 7 bases remained unmatched. CDR3 size: 16 residues. The germline V gene has CDR1 SGDLS and CDR2 YYNGEE. The DNA for the CDR3 is TGTGCCAGCAACGGTCGGCGGGAGGGCTCCTACAATGAGCAGTTCTTC. Encoded protein: CASNGRREGSYNEQFF.

The rearrangement joins TRBV7-8 to TRBJ1-6; D not certain. V was clipped by 5 bases and J by 9 bases, with 17 bases between them. Germline V gives CDR1 SGHVS, CDR2 FQNEAQ. The CDR3 extends over 15 amino acids. The CDR3, as DNA: TGTGCCAGCAGCGCAATCTATGGGTGGGTTTCACCCCTCCACTTT. As protein: CASSAIYGWVSPLHF.

This sequence joins TRBV6-2 or TRBV6-3 and TRBJ1-2; the D gene is possibly TRBD1 (5 bases). From germline, CDR1 is MNHEY and CDR2 SVGEGT. The CDR3 has 20 residues. Trimming cost V 2 bases and J 7 bases, with 32 bases left between them. This chain's CDR3 is CASSYAKHLGGKRFRVGYTF. CDR3 in DNA: TGTGCCAGCAGTTACGCTAAACACCTGGGGGGGAAAAGGTTCAGAGTTGGCTACACCTTC.

CDR3 nucleotides: TGTGCCAGCAGTTCCGTACAGGGAAATCAGCCCCAGCATTTT. Residues: CASSSVQGNQPQHF. The V gene is TRBV7-9, the J gene TRBJ1-5; possibly TRBD1 for D (6 bases). This CDR3 is 14 amino acids long. Germline lookup yields CDR1 SEHNR and CDR2 FQNEAQ (reference sequence). V dropped 6 bases and J dropped 4 bases, with 13 bases sitting between them.

In DNA, the CDR3 is TGTGCCAGCAGCGACGTTTCTAGCACAGATACGCAGTATTTT. Its translation: CASSDVSSTDTQYF. The rearrangement joins TRBV7-6 to TRBJ2-3; no clear D. This CDR3 is 14 amino acids long. Looked up from germline, CDR1 is SGHVS and CDR2 is FNYEAQ. V lost 5 bases and J lost 0, with 9 bases in between.

The V call is TRBV6-5, the J call TRBJ1-5; D gene uncertain. The CDR3 has 15 amino acids. V was cut by 0 bases and J by 3 bases, with 9 bases left in between. CDR1 and CDR2 from the germline V gene are MNHEY and SVGAGI. The DNA for the CDR3 is TGTGCCAGCAGTTACTCGGGCAGTAACAATCAGCCCCAGCATTTT. Translation: CASSYSGSNNQPQHF.

The gene calls are TRBV6-6 and TRBJ1-2; 9 bases line up with TRBD1. The germline V gene has CDR1 MNHNY and CDR2 SVGAGI (reference sequence). The CDR3 consists of 15 residues. Trimming removed 8 bases from V and 4 bases from J; junction bases left unmatched: 11. CDR3 region: CASSRKQGAGYGYTF. As DNA, the CDR3 is TGTGCCAGCTCACGAAAACAGGGGGCCGGCTATGGCTACACCTTC.